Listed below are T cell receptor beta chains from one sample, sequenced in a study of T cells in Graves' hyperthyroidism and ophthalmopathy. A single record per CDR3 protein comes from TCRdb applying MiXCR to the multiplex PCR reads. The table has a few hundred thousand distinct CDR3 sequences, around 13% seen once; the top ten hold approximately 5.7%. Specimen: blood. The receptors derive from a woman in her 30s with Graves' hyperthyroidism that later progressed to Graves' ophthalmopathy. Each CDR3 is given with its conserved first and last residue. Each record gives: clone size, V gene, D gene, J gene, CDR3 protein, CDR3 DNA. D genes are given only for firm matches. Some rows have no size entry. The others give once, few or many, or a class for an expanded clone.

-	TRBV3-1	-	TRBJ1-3	CASSPEEGFENTIYF	TGTGCCAGCAGCCCCGAAGAAGGTTTTGAGAACACCATATATTTT
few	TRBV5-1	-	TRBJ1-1	CASSLDGMDTEAFF	TGCGCCAGCAGCTTGGACGGGATGGACACTGAAGCTTTCTTT
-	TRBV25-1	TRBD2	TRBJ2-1	CASSEYTGTSDHEQFF	TGTGCCAGCAGTGAATATACAGGGACTAGCGACCATGAGCAGTTCTTC
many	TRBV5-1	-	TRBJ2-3	CASSLETLKNTDTQYF	TGCGCCAGCAGCTTGGAAACCCTGAAAAACACAGATACGCAGTATTTT
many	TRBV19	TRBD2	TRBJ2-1	CASSFWTSSVRGNEQFF	TGTGCCAGTAGTTTTTGGACTAGCTCCGTAAGAGGGAATGAGCAGTTCTTC
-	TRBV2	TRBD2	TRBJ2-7	CASSPFSGRGYEQYF	TGTGCCAGCAGTCCCTTTAGCGGGAGAGGGTACGAGCAGTACTTC
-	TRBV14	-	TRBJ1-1	CASSQDMDTEAFF	TGTGCCAGCAGCCAAGATATGGACACTGAAGCTTTCTTT
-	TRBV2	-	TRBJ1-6	CASRAQGSPLHF	TGTGCCAGCAGAGCCCAGGGGTCACCCCTCCACTTT
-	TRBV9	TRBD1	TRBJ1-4	CASSVWDSVNEKLFF	TGTGCCAGCAGCGTATGGGACAGCGTTAATGAAAAACTGTTTTTT
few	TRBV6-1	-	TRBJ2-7	CTVTGDLGEQYF	TGTACGGTGACGGGAGATTTAGGCGAGCAGTACTTC
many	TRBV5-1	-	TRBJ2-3	CASSKDSRTDTQYF	TGCGCCAGCAGTAAAGACTCTCGCACAGATACGCAGTATTTT
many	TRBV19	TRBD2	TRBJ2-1	CASSVTSISEQFF	TGTGCCAGTAGTGTGACTAGCATAAGTGAGCAGTTCTTC
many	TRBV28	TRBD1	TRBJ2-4	CASSLLSGQGVENIQYF	TGTGCCAGCAGTTTATTGTCGGGACAGGGGGTTGAAAACATTCAGTACTTC
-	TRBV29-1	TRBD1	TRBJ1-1	CSVGGQGSGTEAFF	TGCAGCGTTGGAGGACAGGGGTCGGGTACTGAAGCTTTCTTT
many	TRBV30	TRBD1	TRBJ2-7	CAWTRTGSYEQYF	TGTGCCTGGACTCGGACAGGGTCCTACGAGCAGTACTTC
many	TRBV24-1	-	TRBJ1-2	CATSTGISNYGYTF	TGTGCCACCAGTACGGGCATCTCTAACTATGGCTACACCTTC
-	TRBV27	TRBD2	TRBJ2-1	CASSRTSGYSYNEQFF	TGTGCCAGCAGCCGGACTAGCGGATACTCCTACAATGAGCAGTTCTTC
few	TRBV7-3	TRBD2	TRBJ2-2	CASRGPFREGHTGELFF	TGTGCCAGCAGAGGCCCCTTTCGGGAGGGCCACACCGGGGAGCTGTTTTTT
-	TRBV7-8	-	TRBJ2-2	CASRFTGELFF	TGTGCCAGCAGATTTACCGGGGAGCTGTTTTTT
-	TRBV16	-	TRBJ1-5	CASSQSGDQHF	TGTGCCAGCAGCCAATCAGGGGACCAGCATTTT
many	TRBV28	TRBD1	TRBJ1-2	CAASGTVDSYGYTF	TGTGCCGCGAGCGGGACAGTTGATAGCTATGGCTACACCTTC
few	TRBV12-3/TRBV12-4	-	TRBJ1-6	CASSLAGIFLPLHF	TGTGCCAGCAGTTTAGCAGGAATATTCCTACCCCTCCACTTT
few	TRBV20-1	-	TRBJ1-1	CSVTDGGTEAFF	TGCAGTGTTACGGACGGCGGAACTGAAGCTTTCTTT
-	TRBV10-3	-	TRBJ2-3	CAISARGAEGTDTQYF	TGTGCCATCAGTGCCCGGGGGGCAGAGGGCACAGATACGCAGTATTTT
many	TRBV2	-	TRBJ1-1	CANDKNTEAFF	TGTGCCAACGACAAGAACACTGAAGCTTTCTTT
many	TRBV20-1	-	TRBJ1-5	CSARDRMIVSNQPQHF	TGCAGTGCCCGTGACAGGATGATCGTTAGCAATCAGCCCCAGCATTTT
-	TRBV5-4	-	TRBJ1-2	CASSLAGGADNYGYTF	TGTGCCAGCAGCTTGGCAGGCGGGGCCGATAACTATGGCTACACCTTC
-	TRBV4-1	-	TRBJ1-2	CASSQVRVGVGGIYGYTF	TGCGCCAGCAGCCAAGTGAGGGTAGGGGTCGGTGGGATTTATGGCTACACCTTC
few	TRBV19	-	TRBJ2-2	CASARTDQATGELFF	TGTGCCAGTGCCAGGACCGACCAGGCCACCGGGGAGCTGTTTTTT
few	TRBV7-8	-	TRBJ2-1	CASAASEYNEQFF	TGTGCCAGCGCCGCGAGCGAGTACAATGAGCAGTTCTTC
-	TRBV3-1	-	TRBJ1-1	CASSQEIGNTEAFF	TGTGCCAGCAGCCAAGAAATAGGGAACACTGAAGCTTTCTTT
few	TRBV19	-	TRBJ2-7	CASSPLFRETTYEQYF	TGTGCCAGTAGTCCCCTGTTTAGGGAAACAACCTACGAGCAGTACTTC
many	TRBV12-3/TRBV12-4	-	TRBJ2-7	CASSGQTYEQYF	TGTGCCAGCAGTGGGCAAACCTACGAGCAGTACTTC
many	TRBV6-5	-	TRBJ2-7	CASSYSGQGDYEQYF	TGTGCCAGCAGTTACTCGGGTCAGGGCGACTACGAGCAGTACTTC
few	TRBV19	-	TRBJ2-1	CASSIEDHSSYNEQFF	TGTGCCAGTAGTATAGAAGATCATAGCTCCTACAATGAGCAGTTCTTC
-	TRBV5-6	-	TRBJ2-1	CASSHQETGTSNEQFF	TGTGCCAGCAGCCACCAAGAAACCGGGACGTCAAATGAGCAGTTCTTC
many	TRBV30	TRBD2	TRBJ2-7	CAWSRLAGGPGEQYF	TGTGCCTGGAGTAGGCTAGCGGGAGGGCCAGGCGAGCAGTACTTC
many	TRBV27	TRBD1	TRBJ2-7	CASSMTGYEQYF	TGTGCCAGCAGTATGACAGGGTACGAGCAGTACTTC
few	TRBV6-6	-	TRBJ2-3	CASSYGQSTDTQYF	TGTGCCAGCAGTTACGGGCAGAGCACAGATACGCAGTATTTT
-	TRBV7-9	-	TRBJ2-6	CASSFFPQGPPSGANVLTF	TGTGCCAGCAGCTTCTTCCCGCAGGGGCCACCTTCTGGGGCCAACGTCCTGACTTTC
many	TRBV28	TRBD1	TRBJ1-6	CAIQSLRDRGNSPLHF	TGTGCCATCCAAAGTCTCCGGGACAGGGGGAACTCACCCCTCCACTTT
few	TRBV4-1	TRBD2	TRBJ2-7	CASKEPSGDEQYF	TGCGCCAGCAAGGAGCCTAGCGGGGACGAGCAGTACTTC
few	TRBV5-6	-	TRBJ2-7	CASSSGQRYEQYF	TGTGCCAGCAGCTCAGGACAGAGGTACGAGCAGTACTTC
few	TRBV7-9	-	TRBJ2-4	CASSPRFRVGNIQYF	TGTGCCAGCAGCCCTCGATTTAGGGTGGGAAACATTCAGTACTTC
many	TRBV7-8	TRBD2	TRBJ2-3	CASSSPFLAGGSTDTQYF	TGTGCCAGCAGCTCACCTTTTCTAGCGGGAGGTAGCACAGATACGCAGTATTTT
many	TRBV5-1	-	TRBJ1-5	CASSLGFEQPQHF	TGCGCCAGCAGCTTGGGGTTCGAGCAGCCCCAGCATTTT
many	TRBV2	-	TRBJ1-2	CASTSGAGGIGYTF	TGTGCCAGCACCTCGGGTGCGGGGGGGATCGGCTACACCTTC
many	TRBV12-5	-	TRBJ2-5	CASGLGTLGGGETQYF	TGTGCTAGTGGTCTAGGGACATTGGGTGGAGGGGAGACCCAGTACTTC
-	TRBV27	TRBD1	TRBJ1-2	CASSLNRGRYGYTF	TGTGCCAGCAGTTTAAACAGGGGACGTTATGGCTACACCTTC
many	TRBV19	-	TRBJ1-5	CASSYDRERNQPQHF	TGTGCCAGTAGCTACGATCGGGAGCGTAATCAGCCCCAGCATTTT
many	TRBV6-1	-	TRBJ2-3	CASSRRPERTSTDTQYF	TGTGCCAGCAGTCGCCGGCCGGAGCGAACTAGCACAGATACGCAGTATTTT
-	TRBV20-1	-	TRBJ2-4	CSGQTSAKNIQYF	TGCAGTGGCCAGACTAGTGCCAAAAACATTCAGTACTTC
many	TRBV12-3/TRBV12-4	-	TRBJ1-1	CASSLGLPDAFF	TGTGCCAGCAGTTTGGGGCTCCCGGATGCTTTCTTT